This TCR beta chain was identified in a study of cytomegalovirus exposure and HLA in healthy donors. Whole-study findings and limits: In a later analysis, V- and J-gene trimming of beta chains associated with a DCLRE1C missense variant, replicated independently.

This clone was seen once. The target antigen is unknown. Use of 60 Vbeta and 13 Jbeta primers characterized the PCR. The assay was immunoSEQ multiplex PCR, and TCRdb's table has in-frame clones only and misses some. The data hold 85,000 to 100,000 clones, with 60% to 80% observed a single time. V was clipped by 4 bases and J by 3 bases, with 16 bases between them. This CDR3 spans 15 amino acids. Germline-derived CDR1 and CDR2 are SGHRS and YFSETQ. The chain joins TRBV5-1 to TRBJ1-1, with D tentatively TRBD1 (5 bases). Sequenced sample: PBMCs. The receptor was isolated from a middle-aged woman in good health and CMV-seronegative. As DNA, the CDR3 is TGCGCCAGCAGCAGGGGCGTGAATGTGGACACTGAAGCTTTCTTT. This gives the protein CASSRGVNVDTEAFF.